Presented here are 18 T cell receptor beta chains from one specimen sequenced in a study of identical twins (dated by TCRdb to 2016 to 2017). Library generation was performed with 5' RACE. The listed sequencing device is Illumina HiSeq 2000. Using fastp trimming at Q25 and MiXCR clonotype assembly, TCRdb reanalyzed the public sequencing data and kept in-frame beta chains. Every entry covers one CDR3 protein and lists the most common genes and DNA from its rows. This sample gives 280,000 or so distinct CDR3 sequences in total; approximately 8% of them show up just once. The top ten hold 2% to 2.5% of the sample. This sample also appeared in a second study, on yellow fever vaccine responses in identical twins.

The specimen was memory (CD45RO+) T cells sorted from blood. The intended sense of this specimen's cell subset or site label: CD45RO+ enriched T cells. These receptors all come from a woman aged 18-30 years in good health.

This chain links TRBV5-4 with TRBJ2-1, with 9 bases matching TRBD2. The junction had 7 bases not matched to a gene; V was cut back by 4 bases and J by 2 bases. Per germline, CDR1 SGHNT and CDR2 YYREEE (reference sequence). The CDR3 covers 16 residues. CDR3 DNA: TGTGCCAGCAGCCGGGCCGGGACTAGCACCTACAATGAGCAGTTCTTC. Its protein is CASSRAGTSTYNEQFF.

The CDR3 here is CASGLGQQETQYF. CDR3 coding DNA: TGCGCCAGCGGCCTGGGACAGCAAGAGACCCAGTACTTC. The gene calls are TRBV5-1 and TRBJ2-5, with 7 bases fitting TRBD1. Germline V gene lookup returns CDR1 SGHRS and CDR2 YFSETQ. The CDR3 is 13 amino acids. V gave up 7 bases and J gave up 2 bases; unmatched junction bases: 5.

This clonotype was detected many times. This chain uses TRBV5-1 with TRBJ1-2; 10 nucleotides agree with TRBD1. Germline-derived CDR1 and CDR2 are SGHRS and YFSETQ. The CDR3 runs 16 residues. The trim removed 4 bases at V and 4 bases at J, leaving 10 bases unmatched. The CDR3 coding sequence is TGCGCCAGCAGCCCGGAGAGGGACAGGGGCGTCTATGGCTACACCTTC. It is translated as CASSPERDRGVYGYTF.

This clonotype was recorded a few times. J is TRBJ2-5 and V is TRBV7-6; 7 bases fit TRBD2. The junction had 12 bases not matched to a gene; V was cut back by 1 base and J by 1 base. The CDR3 extends over 18 amino acids. Germline CDR1 is SGHVS and CDR2 is FNYEAQ. The CDR3, as DNA: TGTGCCAGCAGCTTAGTGTATCAGGGCGGGGGACCCCAAGAGACCCAGTACTTC. Translated, it gives CASSLVYQGGGPQETQYF. The complete variable domain, with remaining parts taken from reference TRBV7-6 and TRBJ2-5, reads GAGVSQSPRYKVTKRGQDVALRCDPISGHVSLYWYRQALGQGPEFLTYFNYEAQQDKSGLPNDRFSAERPEGSISTLTIQRTEQRDSAMYRCASSLVYQGGGPQETQYFGPGTRLLVL.

The rearrangement joins TRBV7-8 to TRBJ2-1; no firm D call. Germline V lookup: CDR1 SGHVS, CDR2 FQNEAQ. Trimming removed 10 bases at V and 1 base at J, with 17 bases between. The length of the CDR3 is 15 residues. For the CDR3, the DNA is TGTGCCATGGGCTTCGGGCTACTTTCCTACAATGAGCAGTTCTTC. Translating it yields CAMGFGLLSYNEQFF.

V usage is TRBV28 and J usage is TRBJ1-2; D not resolved. CDR1 and CDR2 (germline): MDHEN, SYDVKM. CDR3 length: 11 residues. Trimming took 9 bases from V and 4 from J, leaving 9 bases between them. The CDR3 sequence: CASGRSYGYTF. In DNA, the CDR3 is TGTGCCAGTGGGAGGAGCTATGGCTACACCTTC.

The gene calls are TRBV5-6 and TRBJ2-1; TRBD2 agrees at 16 bases. In germline, CDR1 is SGHDT, CDR2 YYEEEE. CDR3 length: 17 residues. V lost 1 base, J lost 5 bases, and 3 bases stayed unmatched. CDR3 in DNA: TGTGCCAGCAGCTTGCGGGGACTAGCGGGGGGGAACAATGAGCAGTTCTTC. Translation gives CASSLRGLAGGNNEQFF. Variable domain in full (rest from reference TRBV5-6 and TRBJ2-1): DAGVTQSPTHLIKTRGQQVTLRCSPKSGHDTVSWYQQALGQGPQFIFQYYEEEERQRGNFPDRFSGHQFPNYSSELNVNALLLGDSALYLCASSLRGLAGGNNEQFFGPGTRLTVL.

This clonotype has at least ten counts. V is TRBV12-3 or TRBV12-4 and J is TRBJ2-2; weak D call: TRBD2 (6 bases). Trimming removed 3 bases from V and 5 bases from J, with 10 bases in between. This CDR3 has 14 amino acids. The CDR3 nucleotides read TGTGCCAGCAGTTTTGCGGGGCGGACCGGGGAGCTGTTTTTT. Protein sequence: CASSFAGRTGELFF.

A few counts support this clonotype. The V call is TRBV29-1, the J call TRBJ1-5, with D perhaps TRBD1 (5 bases). This CDR3 is built from 13 residues. V dropped 7 bases and J dropped 7 bases, with 17 bases sitting between them. Germline CDR1 SQVTM, CDR2 ANQGSEA. DNA of the CDR3: TGCAGCGCTACAGCGGGGGTAGGCCAGCCCCAGCATTTT. As protein: CSATAGVGQPQHF.

In this sample, this clonotype turned up a few times. The chain has TRBV6-1 and TRBJ2-1, with 7 positions matching TRBD2. Trimming at V came to 5 bases and at J to 13 bases, leaving 14 bases not matched to a gene. The V gene's germline CDR1 is MNHNS and CDR2 SASEGT. The CDR3 is made up of 14 amino acids. The DNA of the CDR3 is TGTGCCAGCAGTCGAGGCGGGAGTGAGGCCCCCCAGTTCTTC. As protein: CASSRGGSEAPQFF.

This clonotype was picked up many times. V and J are TRBV28 and TRBJ2-2; 11 bases line up with TRBD1. The CDR3 covers 16 residues. Germline CDR1 reads MDHEN; CDR2 reads SYDVKM. Germline trimming cut 6 bases from V and 5 bases from J; bases unmatched to any gene: 8. CDR3 DNA: TGTGCCAGCAGGGCCGCGGGACAGGGGGAGACCGGGGAGCTGTTTTTT. As protein: CASRAAGQGETGELFF.

V and J are TRBV5-4 and TRBJ2-5; 8 bases are a match to TRBD1. CDR3 length equals 16 residues. CDR1 SGHNT and CDR2 YYREEE come from the germline V gene (reference sequence). V lost 4 bases and J lost 0; bases outside the gene matches: 8. The CDR3 sequence is CASSPRTGQYQETQYF. The CDR3 DNA sequence: TGTGCCAGCAGCCCCCGGACAGGGCAGTACCAAGAGACCCAGTACTTC. The full variable domain, completed using reference TRBV5-4 and TRBJ2-5, is ETGVTQSPTHLIKTRGQQVTLRCSSQSGHNTVSWYQQALGQGPQFIFQYYREEENGRGNFPPRFSGLQFPNYSSELNVNALELDDSALYLCASSPRTGQYQETQYFGPGTRLLVL.

The table lists this clonotype with many counts. V usage is TRBV7-3 and J usage is TRBJ2-7; TRBD1 might be the D (5 bases). Deletions cut 3 bases from V and 7 bases from J, with 13 bases between. The CDR3 extends over 13 amino acids. CDR1 is SGHTA, CDR2 FQGTGA, per germline. The CDR3 loop is CASSLDNVGEQYF. The CDR3 bases are TGTGCCAGCAGCTTGGACAACGTGGGGGAGCAGTACTTC.

This clonotype was seen only a few times. The chain couples TRBV2 to TRBJ2-7, with TRBD2 as a possible D gene (6 bases). This CDR3 spans 12 amino acids. CDR1 and CDR2 (germline): SNHLY, FYNNEI. The ends were cut back, 6 bases at V and 3 bases at J, with 9 bases in the middle. Here the CDR3 reads CASRGGSYEQYF. In DNA form, the CDR3 reads TGTGCCAGCAGGGGAGGCAGCTACGAGCAGTACTTC.

This clonotype has just a few counts. The chain has TRBV6-1 and TRBJ2-4, with 12 nucleotides matching TRBD1. The ends lost 5 bases at V and 13 bases at J; junction bases unmatched: 6. The CDR3 has 13 amino acids. Germline-derived CDR1 and CDR2 are MNHNS and SASEGT. CDR3 loop: CASSPGTGGVQYF. CDR3 sequence (DNA): TGTGCCAGCAGTCCCGGGACAGGGGGCGTCCAGTACTTC.

This clonotype was counted at least ten times. The genes are TRBV5-1 and TRBJ2-1, with D uncertain. Germline values: CDR1 SGHRS, CDR2 YFSETQ. Trimming pared 2 bases from V and 3 bases from J, leaving 12 bases between. The CDR3 covers 15 residues. CDR3 sequence (DNA): TGCGCCAGCAGCTTTGAAGGGAAAAGCTACAATGAGCAGTTCTTC. It yields the protein CASSFEGKSYNEQFF.

For this clonotype: Just one base apart from a much larger clone, this may be a read error. This sequence joins TRBV12-3 or TRBV12-4 and TRBJ1-1; no firm D call. This CDR3 comprises 12 residues. V gave up 0 bases and J gave up 13 bases, with 12 bases separating them. The CDR3 reads CASSLAPVGDFF. In DNA form, the CDR3 reads TGTGCCAGCAGTTTAGCGCCGGTTGGAGATTTCTTT.

This clonotype was detected ten times or more. The chain links TRBV5-5 to TRBJ1-1; a possible D gene is TRBD1 (6 bases). Germline loops: CDR1 SGHKS, CDR2 YYEKEE (reference sequence). Trimming pared 3 bases from V and 1 base from J, leaving 10 bases between. This CDR3 has 14 amino acids. CDR3 bases: TGTGCCAGCAGCTCCAGGGGAGGGAACACTGAAGCTTTCTTT. It yields the protein CASSSRGGNTEAFF.